This T cell receptor beta chain was identified during a study of T cell repertoires in cytomegalovirus infection. Background on the study: Signatures in public TCR beta sequences pointed to both CMV infection and matching HLA type.

Germline CDR1 and CDR2: SGHTA and FQGNSA. CDR3 length: 14 amino acids. From the reads, TCRdb called clonotypes with MiXCR, one entry per CDR3 protein. This sample has hundreds of thousands of distinct CDR3 sequences, with roughly a quarter found just once. Overall study findings and caveats: Cumulative frequency (of public TCR beta family members) identified carriers of CMV plus the relevant HLA. The response measured ex vivo was dominated by TCR beta clonotypes (HLA-C-restricted and CMV-specific).

As concerns this clonotype: Its antigen remains unidentified. At one end, the junction sequence differs from germline, possibly due to a read error.

Sequences were obtained from CD8+ T cells from PBMCs. J is TRBJ1-1 and V is TRBV7-2; tentative D call: TRBD1 (6 bases). This sequence was found in a human donor in good health (CMV status not recorded). Some clones in this sample may be carry-over from other donors' samples. CDR3 protein: CASSLGWGDTEASF. CDR3 sequence (DNA): TGTGCCAGCAGCTTAGGGTGGGGGGACACTGAAGCTTCCTTT.